Included here is one T cell receptor beta chain sequence, with context. This sample is drawn from a study of blood T cell repertoires in COVID-19. Across the study: There were acute and convalescent COVID-19 samples, and they came from the United States, Italy and Spain. In each case, the material was cDNA or gDNA derived from T cells, B-cell-depleted T cells, or PBMCs.

The protocol was immunoSEQ multiplex PCR, while the TCRdb copy is restricted to in-frame clones and leaves out a portion. Of about 200,000 clones in the sample, 70% to 90% are singletons; the top ten hold 0.9% to 0.95%. Unmatched junction bases numbered 7, after V lost 8 bases and J lost 4 bases. The CDR3 extends over 14 amino acids. Looked up from germline, CDR1 is SNHLY and CDR2 is FYNNEI. The specimen was peripheral blood. This sequence originates from a man aged 55 to 70 with COVID-19, enrolled during active disease. V usage is TRBV2 and J usage is TRBJ1-5; 8 bases are shared with TRBD1. Written as DNA, the CDR3 is TGTGCCAGCTCCGGACAGGGCAGGAATCAGCCCCAGCATTTT. It yields the protein CASSGQGRNQPQHF.